This entry is about one T cell receptor beta chain. This entry belongs to a study of shared clonotypes between healthy human individuals. The authors ran the assay at deep level. In replicate PCRs of unsorted PBMC, approximately 280 ng DNA, roughly 30,000 T cell genomes, was used. The method was immunoSEQ multiplex PCR; TCRdb's version includes in-frame clones alone and lacks a portion of them. The data show hundreds of thousands of clones, around 76% seen once. Looked up from germline, CDR1 is SGHVS and CDR2 is FQNEAQ. This CDR3 comprises 12 residues. Between the trimmed V and J ends, which lost 4 bases and 6 bases, there was a span of 10 bases. Recent vaccinations or acute infections were absent in the healthy HIV-negative adult donors. Every contributor of samples was a Caucasian grown-up residing in Nashville, Tennessee.

The sample taken for sequencing was PBMCs. V gene TRBV7-8 combines with J gene TRBJ2-7, with unresolved D. The TCR was taken from a middle-aged woman in good health. Some clones in this sample may be carry-over from other donors' samples. CDR3 residues: CASSSAPREQYF. The CDR3 DNA is TGTGCCAGCAGCTCCGCCCCCCGCGAGCAGTACTTC.